The 25 T cell receptor beta chains presented below share a single source sample, sequenced in a study of cytomegalovirus exposure and HLA in healthy donors. PCR amplification relied on 60 Vbeta primers (plus 13 Jbeta primers). This table comes from immunoSEQ multiplex PCR, and its TCRdb copy is limited to in-frame clones, with some not included. The sample consists of fewer than 150,000 clones, around four fifths of them appearing once. The sample consisted of PBMCs. The receptors stem from a woman aged 40 to 50 in good health and CMV-seronegative.

The chain links TRBV19 to TRBJ1-6; possibly TRBD1 for D (6 bases). The CDR3 contains 16 residues. Trimming took 3 bases from V and 9 from J, leaving 18 bases between them. CDR1 is LNHDA, CDR2 SQIVND, per germline (reference sequence). The CDR3 region has the DNA TGTGCCAGTAGTATCCCAGGGGCGAGCGGCGCTTCACCCCTCCACTTT. It is translated as CASSIPGASGASPLHF. The variable domain in full, with the rest retrieved from reference TRBV19 and TRBJ1-6, is DGGITQSPKYLFRKEGQNVTLSCEQNLNHDAMYWYRQDPGQGLRLIYYSQIVNDFQKGDIAEGYSVSREKKESFPLTVTSAQKNPTAFYLCASSIPGASGASPLHFGNGTRLTVT.

The V call is TRBV9, the J call TRBJ1-2, with D perhaps TRBD1 (5 bases). The CDR3 contains 12 residues. In germline, CDR1 is SGDLS, CDR2 YYNGEE. V was cut by 0 bases and J by 5 bases, with 5 bases left in between. CDR3 sequence reads: CASSVAGYGYTF. The CDR3, as DNA: TGTGCCAGCAGCGTAGCAGGGTATGGCTACACCTTC.

The chain recombines TRBV2 with TRBJ1-5, with D possibly matching TRBD1 (5 bases). This CDR3 region has 15 residues. In germline, CDR1 is SNHLY, CDR2 FYNNEI. The ends were cut back, 3 bases at V and 4 bases at J, with 13 bases in the middle. Here the CDR3 DNA reads TGTGCCAGCAGTGAGGGTCGTTCAGGGAATCAGCCCCAGCATTTT. It specifies CASSEGRSGNQPQHF.

This chain connects TRBV7-9 to TRBJ2-3; 10 bases fit TRBD2. Trimming at V came to 5 bases and at J to 1 base, leaving 12 bases not matched to a gene. Per the germline V gene, CDR1 is SEHNR and CDR2 is FQNEAQ (reference sequence). The CDR3 loop spans 18 amino acids. CDR3 sequence (DNA): TGTGCCAGCAGCCTCCTGTCGAGCGGGAGGGGTCGCACAGATACGCAGTATTTT. This sequence encodes CASSLLSSGRGRTDTQYF.

This sequence joins TRBV2 and TRBJ1-5; 7 nucleotides agree with TRBD1. The CDR3 loop spans 15 amino acids. From germline, CDR1 is SNHLY and CDR2 FYNNEI. Trimming cost V 6 bases and J 8 bases; bases outside gene matches: 13. CDR3 sequence reads: CASREDRRYGEPQHF. The CDR3 bases are TGTGCCAGCAGGGAGGACAGGCGCTACGGTGAGCCCCAGCATTTT.

The chain couples TRBV7-2 to TRBJ2-1; no reliable D call. The germline CDR1 and CDR2 sequences are SGHTA and FQGNSA. Deletions cut 1 base from V and 8 bases from J, with 9 bases between. This CDR3 comprises 13 residues. The DNA for the CDR3 is TGTGCCAGCAGCTTAGACCTGGGCCATGAGCAGTTCTTC. Its protein product is CASSLDLGHEQFF. The entire variable domain, with the rest obtained from reference TRBV7-2 and TRBJ2-1, is as follows: GAGVSQSPSNKVTEKGKDVELRCDPISGHTALYWYRQSLGQGLEFLIYFQGNSAPDKSGLPSDRFSAERTGGSVSTLTIQRTQQEDSAVYLCASSLDLGHEQFFGPGTRLTVL.

This clone occurred a few times. The rearrangement joins TRBV7-8 to TRBJ1-3; D is ambiguous. The CDR3 totals 14 residues. CDR1 and CDR2 from the germline V gene are SGHVS and FQNEAQ. V was cut by 2 bases and J by 2 bases, with 7 bases left in between. The CDR3 region is CASSLTRTGNTIYF. The CDR3, as DNA: TGTGCCAGCAGCTTAACCAGGACTGGAAACACCATATATTTT.

The chain employs TRBV18 and TRBJ1-1; maybe TRBD1 (5 bases). Trimming removed 4 bases at V and 1 base at J, with 10 bases between. Germline lookup yields CDR1 KGHSH and CDR2 LQKENI. The CDR3 totals 14 residues. The chain's CDR3 is CASSQDGANTEAFF. CDR3 DNA: TGTGCCAGCTCACAGGATGGGGCGAACACTGAAGCTTTCTTT.

This chain uses TRBV6-6 with TRBJ2-2, with D possibly matching TRBD1 (6 bases). The germline gives CDR1 MNHNY, CDR2 SVGAGI (reference sequence). The CDR3 loop spans 15 amino acids. The germline V and J ends were trimmed by 6 bases and 0 bases, with 11 bases remaining between them. CDR3 in amino acids: CASSSGVANTGELFF. CDR3 nucleotides: TGTGCCAGCAGCTCAGGGGTTGCGAACACCGGGGAGCTGTTTTTT.

The chain joins TRBV7-9 to TRBJ1-4, with TRBD1 matching 7 bases. V lost 5 bases, J lost 8 bases, and 8 bases stayed unmatched. The CDR3 contains 14 residues. The germline CDR1 and CDR2 sequences are SEHNR and FQNEAQ (reference sequence). CDR3 nucleotide sequence: TGTGCCAGCAGCATCACAGGGGTCCACGAAAAACTGTTTTTT. Translation gives CASSITGVHEKLFF.

The J gene is TRBJ2-3, the V gene TRBV19; TRBD2 aligns across 9 bases. Germline V CDR1 and CDR2: LNHDA, SQIVND (reference sequence). CDR3 length: 17 residues. The V segment lost 8 bases and the J segment 1 base; nucleotides outside the gene matches: 13. The CDR3 reads CASLGGGADSGTDTQYF. The CDR3 nucleotides read TGTGCCAGTTTAGGCGGGGGGGCCGACTCGGGCACAGATACGCAGTATTTT.

The gene calls are TRBV9 and TRBJ1-1; D gene uncertain. Germline loops: CDR1 SGDLS, CDR2 YYNGEE. The CDR3 consists of 13 residues. Trimming took 4 bases from V and 0 from J, leaving 7 bases between them. DNA for the CDR3: TGTGCCAGCAGCCCCTCTTTGAACACTGAAGCTTTCTTT. Its translation is CASSPSLNTEAFF.

The DNA for the CDR3 is TGCGCCAGCAGCTTGCTGAGGGAGGGGAACACCGGGGAGCTGTTTTTT. It specifies CASSLLREGNTGELFF. The V gene is TRBV5-1, the J gene TRBJ2-2, with 7 bases fitting TRBD2. The CDR3 has 16 amino acids. CDR1 and CDR2 (germline): SGHRS, YFSETQ. V was pared by 1 base and J by 1 base, with 4 bases of the junction left unmatched.

The chain's CDR3 is CASSRGAGSIGIQYF. Here the CDR3 DNA reads TGTGCCAGCAGTCGGGGGGCGGGTTCTATCGGCATTCAGTACTTC. This sequence joins TRBV6-1 and TRBJ2-4; weak D call: TRBD2 (7 bases). Germline V gives CDR1 MNHNS, CDR2 SASEGT. This CDR3 region has 15 residues. V lost 5 bases and J 9 bases, leaving 20 bases between the germline ends.

The V and J genes are TRBV18 and TRBJ2-7, with TRBD2 identical over 9 bases. CDR1 is KGHSH and CDR2 is LQKENI in the germline V gene. V dropped 5 bases and J dropped 1; count of bases not matched to a gene: 3. This CDR3 spans 14 amino acids. The DNA of the CDR3 is TGTGCCAGCTCAGGGACTAGCAGATCCTACGAGCAGTACTTC. It translates to CASSGTSRSYEQYF.

This clone appeared once. The J gene is TRBJ1-3, the V gene TRBV4-2; D is ambiguous. Germline V gene lookup returns CDR1 LGHNA and CDR2 YNFKEQ. V was trimmed by 0 bases and J by 0 bases, leaving 6 bases between them. The CDR3 totals 15 residues. CDR3 nucleotides: TGTGCCAGCAGCCAAGATAGGAGCTCTGGAAACACCATATATTTT. Its translation is CASSQDRSSGNTIYF.

This clone has only a few counts. This chain uses TRBV5-1 with TRBJ2-7, with 8 bases aligning to TRBD2. Germline lookup yields CDR1 SGHRS and CDR2 YFSETQ. The ends lost 0 bases at V and 4 bases at J; junction bases unmatched: 6. The CDR3 has 15 amino acids. The CDR3 sequence: CASSLDREGQYEQYF. DNA of the CDR3: TGCGCCAGCAGCTTGGACCGGGAGGGCCAATACGAGCAGTACTTC.

The chain's CDR3 is CASSLDMYSGNTIYF. The CDR3, as DNA: TGTGCCAGCAGCCTGGACATGTACTCTGGAAACACCATATATTTT. The J gene is TRBJ1-3, the V gene TRBV11-2; D might be TRBD1 (5 bases). Trimming cost V 5 bases and J 0 bases, with 11 bases left between them. CDR1 is SGHAT, CDR2 FQNNGV, per germline. The CDR3 is made up of 15 amino acids.

The chain employs TRBV11-3 and TRBJ2-5; D may be TRBD1 (7 bases). CDR3 length: 14 amino acids. Germline CDR1 is SGHNT and CDR2 is YENEEA. Trimming stripped 5 bases from V and 5 bases from J, with 15 bases between. This chain's CDR3 is CASSPEGQTETQYF. The CDR3 coding sequence is TGTGCCAGCAGCCCGGAGGGACAGACGGAGACCCAGTACTTC. The full variable domain, completed using reference TRBV11-3 and TRBJ2-5, is EAGVVQSPRYKIIEKKQPVAFWCNPISGHNTLYWYLQNLGQGPELLIRYENEEAVDDSQLPKDRFSAERLKGVDSTLKIQPAELGDSAVYLCASSPEGQTETQYFGPGTRLLVL.

The V and J genes are TRBV2 and TRBJ2-3, with TRBD1 identical over 8 bases. With 5 bases clipped from V and 1 base from J, the junction kept 5 bases outside the gene matches. The CDR3 has 15 amino acids. CDR1 is SNHLY, CDR2 FYNNEI, per germline. Here the CDR3 reads CASSRPTGGTDTQYF. In nucleotides, the CDR3 is TGTGCCAGCAGTCGTCCGACAGGGGGCACAGATACGCAGTATTTT. Based on the CDR3 plus reference TRBV2 and TRBJ2-3, the full variable domain is EPEVTQTPSHQVTQMGQEVILRCVPISNHLYFYWYRQILGQKVEFLVSFYNNEISEKSEIFDDQFSVERPDGSNFTLKIRSTKLEDSAMYFCASSRPTGGTDTQYFGPGTRLTVL.

The chain uses TRBV9 and TRBJ2-3, with TRBD2 matching over 10 bases. Unmatched junction bases numbered 8, after V lost 4 bases and J lost 3 bases. Germline V CDR1 and CDR2: SGDLS, YYNGEE. The CDR3 sequence is 16 residues long. As DNA, the CDR3 is TGTGCCAGCAGCCCCTCCCTAGCGGGAGTTACAGATACGCAGTATTTT. It encodes CASSPSLAGVTDTQYF.

The chain combines TRBV5-4 with TRBJ2-3; TRBD1 aligns across 11 bases. The germline V gene encodes CDR1 SGHNT and CDR2 YYREEE (reference sequence). The J segment lost 5 bases and the V segment lost 0 bases, leaving 5 bases of the junction unmatched. CDR3 length: 16 amino acids. CDR3 amino acids: CASSLGGTGGGDTQYF. CDR3 DNA: TGTGCCAGCAGCTTGGGCGGGACAGGGGGAGGAGATACGCAGTATTTT.

This rearrangement joins TRBV7-8 to TRBJ2-2, with D possibly matching TRBD2 (6 bases). The CDR3 is 15 amino acids. CDR1 and CDR2 (germline): SGHVS, FQNEAQ. Trimming stripped 9 bases from V and 1 base from J, with 15 bases between. CDR3 sequence: CASTLGGRNTGELFF. The CDR3 DNA reads TGTGCCAGTACACTCGGGGGACGGAACACCGGGGAGCTGTTTTTT.

This chain uses TRBV9 with TRBJ2-7, with 8 bases lining up with TRBD2. This CDR3 spans 15 amino acids. J lost 4 bases, V lost 0 bases, and 6 bases had no gene match. CDR1 and CDR2 (germline): SGDLS, YYNGEE. The CDR3: CASSVADSGAYEQYF. CDR3 in DNA: TGTGCCAGCAGCGTAGCCGATAGCGGGGCATACGAGCAGTACTTC.

The sample holds a few counts of this clone. This chain uses TRBV4-1 with TRBJ2-3, with 16 bases that match TRBD2. With V trimmed by 2 bases and J by 4 bases, 15 bases remained unmatched. This CDR3 has 21 residues. CDR1 MGHRA and CDR2 YSYEKL come from the germline V gene. The CDR3 spells CASSQPTITGTSGRAPDTQYF. The CDR3 nucleotides read TGCGCCAGCAGCCAACCCACTATTACCGGGACTAGCGGGAGGGCCCCAGATACGCAGTATTTT.